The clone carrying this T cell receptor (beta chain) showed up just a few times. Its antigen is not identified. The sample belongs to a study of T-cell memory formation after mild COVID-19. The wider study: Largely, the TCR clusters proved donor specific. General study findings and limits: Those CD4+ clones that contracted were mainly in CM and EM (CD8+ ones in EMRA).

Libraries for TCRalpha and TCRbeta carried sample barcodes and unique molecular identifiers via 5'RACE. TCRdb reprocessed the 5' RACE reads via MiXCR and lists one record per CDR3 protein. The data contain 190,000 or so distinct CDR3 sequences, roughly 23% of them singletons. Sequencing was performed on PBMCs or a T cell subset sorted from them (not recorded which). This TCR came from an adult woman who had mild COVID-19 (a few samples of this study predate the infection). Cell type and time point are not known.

The chain's CDR3 is CATSDWTLANTGELFF. In nucleotides, the CDR3 is TGTGCCACCAGTGACTGGACACTCGCGAACACCGGGGAGCTGTTTTTT. The genes are TRBV24-1 and TRBJ2-2; a possible D gene is TRBD1 (5 bases). The V end was cut by 4 bases, the J end by 0 bases, with 11 bases between. Germline values: CDR1 KGHDR, CDR2 SFDVKD. CDR3 length: 16 amino acids.